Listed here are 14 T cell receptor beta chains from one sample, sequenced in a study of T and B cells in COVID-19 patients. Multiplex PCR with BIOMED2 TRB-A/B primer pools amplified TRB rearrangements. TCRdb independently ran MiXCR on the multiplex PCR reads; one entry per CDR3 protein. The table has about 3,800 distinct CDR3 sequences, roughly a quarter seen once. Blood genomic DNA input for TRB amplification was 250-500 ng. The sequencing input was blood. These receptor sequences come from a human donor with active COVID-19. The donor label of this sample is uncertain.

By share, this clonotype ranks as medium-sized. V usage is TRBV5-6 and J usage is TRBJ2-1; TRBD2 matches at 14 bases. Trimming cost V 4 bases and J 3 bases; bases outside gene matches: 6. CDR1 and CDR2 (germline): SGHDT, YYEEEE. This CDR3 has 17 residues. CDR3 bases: TGTGCCAGCAGCGTCGGACTAGCGGGGGGTCTCTACAATGAGCAGTTCTTC. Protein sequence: CASSVGLAGGLYNEQFF. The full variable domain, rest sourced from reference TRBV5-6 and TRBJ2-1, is DAGVTQSPTHLIKTRGQQVTLRCSPKSGHDTVSWYQQALGQGPQFIFQYYEEEERQRGNFPDRFSGHQFPNYSSELNVNALLLGDSALYLCASSVGLAGGLYNEQFFGPGTRLTVL.

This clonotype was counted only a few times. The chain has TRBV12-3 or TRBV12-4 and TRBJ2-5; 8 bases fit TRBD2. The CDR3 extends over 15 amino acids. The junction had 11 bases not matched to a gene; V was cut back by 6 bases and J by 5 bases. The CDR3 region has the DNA TGTGCCAGCAGCTCTCGGGGGGGCCGGGGGGAGACCCAGTACTTC. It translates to CASSSRGGRGETQYF.

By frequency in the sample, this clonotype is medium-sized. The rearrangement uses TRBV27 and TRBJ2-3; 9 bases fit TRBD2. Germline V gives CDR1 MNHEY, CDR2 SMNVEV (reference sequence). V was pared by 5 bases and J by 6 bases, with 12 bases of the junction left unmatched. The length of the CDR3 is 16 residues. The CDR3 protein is CASSQPGLAIADTQYF. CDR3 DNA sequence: TGTGCCAGCAGTCAACCGGGACTAGCAATCGCGGATACGCAGTATTTT.

CDR3 DNA sequence: TGTGCCAGCAGCAGGACAGGGATGGGGAGCTCCTATAATTCACCCCTCCACTTT. Translating it yields CASSRTGMGSSYNSPLHF. The chain couples TRBV12-3 or TRBV12-4 to TRBJ1-6; 8 bases match TRBD1. This CDR3 region has 18 residues. V was pared by 6 bases and J by 0 bases, with 10 bases of the junction left unmatched.

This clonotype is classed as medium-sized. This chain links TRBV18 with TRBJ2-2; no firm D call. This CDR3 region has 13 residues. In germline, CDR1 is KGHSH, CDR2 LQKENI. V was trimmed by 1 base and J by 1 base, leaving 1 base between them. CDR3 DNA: TGTGCCAGCTCACCACGGAACACCGGGGAGCTGTTTTTT. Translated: CASSPRNTGELFF. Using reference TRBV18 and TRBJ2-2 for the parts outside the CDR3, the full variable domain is NAGVMQNPRHLVRRRGQEARLRCSPMKGHSHVYWYRQLPEEGLKFMVYLQKENIIDESGMPKERFSAEFPKEGPSILRIQQVVRGDSAAYFCASSPRNTGELFFGEGSRLTVL.

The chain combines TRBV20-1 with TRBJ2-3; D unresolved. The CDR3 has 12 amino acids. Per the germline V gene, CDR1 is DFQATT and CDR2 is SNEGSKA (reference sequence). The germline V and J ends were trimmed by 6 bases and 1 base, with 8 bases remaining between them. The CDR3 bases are TGCAGTGCGGAGCGAGGCACAGATACGCAGTATTTT. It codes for CSAERGTDTQYF.

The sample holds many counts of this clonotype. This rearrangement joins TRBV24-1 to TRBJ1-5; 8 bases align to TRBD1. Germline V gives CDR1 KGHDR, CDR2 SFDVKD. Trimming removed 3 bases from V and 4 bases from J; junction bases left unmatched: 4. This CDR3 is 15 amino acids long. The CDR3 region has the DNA TGTGCCACCAGTGATCCCAGGACAGGGAATCAGCCCCAGCATTTT. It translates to CATSDPRTGNQPQHF.

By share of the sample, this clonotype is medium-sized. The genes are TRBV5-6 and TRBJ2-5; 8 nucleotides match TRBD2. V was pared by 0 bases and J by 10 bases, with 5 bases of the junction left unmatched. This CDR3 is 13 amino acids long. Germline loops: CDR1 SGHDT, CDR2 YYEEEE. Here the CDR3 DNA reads TGTGCCAGCAGCTTGGTAGCGGGGTTGGACCAGTACTTC. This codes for CASSLVAGLDQYF.

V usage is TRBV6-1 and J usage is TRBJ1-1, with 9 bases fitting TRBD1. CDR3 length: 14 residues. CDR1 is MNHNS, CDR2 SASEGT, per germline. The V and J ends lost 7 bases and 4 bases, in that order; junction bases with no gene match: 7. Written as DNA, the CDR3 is TGTGCCAGCACCAGAGGGACAGGGAGCACTGAAGCTTTCTTT. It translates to CASTRGTGSTEAFF.

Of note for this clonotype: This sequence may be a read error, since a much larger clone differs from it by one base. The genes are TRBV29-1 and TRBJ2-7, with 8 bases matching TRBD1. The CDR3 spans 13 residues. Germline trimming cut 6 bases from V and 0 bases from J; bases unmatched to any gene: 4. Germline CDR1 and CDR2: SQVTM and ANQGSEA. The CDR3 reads CSVWDRLSYEQYF. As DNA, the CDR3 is TGCAGCGTGTGGGACAGGCTCTCCTACGAGCAGTACTTC.

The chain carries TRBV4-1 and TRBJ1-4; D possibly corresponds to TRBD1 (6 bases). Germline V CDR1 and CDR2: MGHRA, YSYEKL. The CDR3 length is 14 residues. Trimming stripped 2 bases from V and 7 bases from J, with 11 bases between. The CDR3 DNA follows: TGCGCCAGCAGCCAACTATCACAGGGTGAAAAACTGTTTTTT. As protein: CASSQLSQGEKLFF.

The CDR3 protein is CASSEQSNQPQHF. The CDR3 DNA follows: TGTGCCAGCAGTGAACAGAGCAATCAGCCCCAGCATTTT. The chain links TRBV6-5 to TRBJ1-5; D is unclear. Trimming pared 5 bases from V and 1 base from J, leaving 6 bases between. Germline V gene sequence: CDR1 MNHEY, CDR2 SVGAGI. CDR3 size: 13 residues.

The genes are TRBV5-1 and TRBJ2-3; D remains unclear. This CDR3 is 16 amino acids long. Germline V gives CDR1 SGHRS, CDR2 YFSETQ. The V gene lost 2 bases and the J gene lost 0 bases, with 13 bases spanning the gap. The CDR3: CASSFGRLTSTDTQYF. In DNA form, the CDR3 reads TGCGCCAGCAGCTTCGGAAGGCTTACTAGCACAGATACGCAGTATTTT.

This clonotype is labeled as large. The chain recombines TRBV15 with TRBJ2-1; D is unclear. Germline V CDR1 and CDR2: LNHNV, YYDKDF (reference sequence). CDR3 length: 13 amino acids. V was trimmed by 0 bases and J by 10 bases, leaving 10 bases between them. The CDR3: CATSREGGEEQFF. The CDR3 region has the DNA TGTGCCACCAGCAGAGAGGGTGGCGAGGAGCAGTTCTTC.